There are a few counts of the clone carrying this T cell receptor (beta chain). This sample was taken from a study of cytomegalovirus exposure and HLA in healthy donors. CDR1 is KGHSH, CDR2 LQKENI, per germline. There are 14 residues in the CDR3. V lost 2 bases to trimming and J lost 5 bases; unmatched junction nucleotides: 5. The study ran its PCR with 60 Vbeta and 13 Jbeta primers. Sequencing was performed with immunoSEQ multiplex PCR; in TCRdb, only in-frame clones are kept and a portion is missing. The sample includes 170,000 or so clones, 75% to 85% of them seen just once. The sequence came from a young woman in good health and CMV-seronegative. The chain is built from TRBV18 and TRBJ1-2; 7 nucleotides align to TRBD1. The sequenced sample consisted of PBMCs. CDR3 nucleotides: TGTGCCAGCTCACCATCGGGACAGATTTATGGCTACACCTTC. Its translation: CASSPSGQIYGYTF.